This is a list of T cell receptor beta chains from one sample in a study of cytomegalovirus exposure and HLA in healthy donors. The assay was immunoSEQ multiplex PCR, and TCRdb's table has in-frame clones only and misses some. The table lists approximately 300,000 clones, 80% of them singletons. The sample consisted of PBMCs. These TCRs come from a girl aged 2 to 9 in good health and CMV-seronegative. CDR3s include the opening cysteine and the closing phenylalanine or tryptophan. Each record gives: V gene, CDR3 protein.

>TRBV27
CASSSWEGHRNEQFF
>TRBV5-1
CASSLNSPTYEQYF
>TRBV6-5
CASSYSVQLNTEAFF
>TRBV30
CAWSVRGDEQFF
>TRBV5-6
CASSLEPGGNTGELFF
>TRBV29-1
CSVEDVAGGLYEQYF
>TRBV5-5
CASSSGQGTDTQYF
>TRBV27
CASRLQGTNTGELFF
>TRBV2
CASSLGTADWGLADLSSYEQYF
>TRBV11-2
CASSPFGGDTQYF
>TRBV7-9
CSSEVLAGGAGTEAFF
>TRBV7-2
CASSFGRGTGGLNTEAFF
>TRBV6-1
CASSEAGIGNEQFF
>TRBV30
CAWTSGSIYEQYF
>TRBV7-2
CASSLKRSSYEQYF
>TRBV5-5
CASSDDRSNSPLHF
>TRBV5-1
CASSLGRGQGYGYTF
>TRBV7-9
CASSLVEVGVGGYTF
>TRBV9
CASSVEGQRYNEQFF
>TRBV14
CASSQGVDMTQYF
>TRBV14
CASSQDRSGGLSIQYF
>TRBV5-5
CASSLFFSFGTGRLNSPLHF
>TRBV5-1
CASSLDGRVLSGEKLFF
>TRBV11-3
CASSLDPEGSDEKLFF
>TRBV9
CASSEARDTQYF
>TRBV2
CASTPQTGNQPQHF
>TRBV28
CASSLQISGNTIYF
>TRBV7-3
CASSSLASSYNEQFF
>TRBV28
CASSPMGGQPQHF
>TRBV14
CASSQDWAGRDTQYF
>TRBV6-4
CASSDGLNTGELFF
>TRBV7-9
CASRGGPPSGYTF
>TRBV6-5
CASIQLAGGSYEQYF
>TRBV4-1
CASSITPDQPQHF
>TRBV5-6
CASSLVLSESF
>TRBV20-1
CSENRGPEAFF
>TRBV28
CAATRGARNEQFF
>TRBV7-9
CASSLVGWAGAGVNNEQFF
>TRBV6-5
CASSLAVGSYEQYF
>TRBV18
CASSPPGLDFNEQYF
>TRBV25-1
CASSEGGTAKNIQYF
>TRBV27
CASSPGTGGPTDTQYF
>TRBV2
CATTTPRHEAFF
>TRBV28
CASSRPGQGLTEAFF
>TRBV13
CASSPSSTDTQYF
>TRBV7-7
CASSCYHPQTGELFF
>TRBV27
CASSGDRDTEAFF
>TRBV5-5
CASSFYSGANVLTF
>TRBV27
CASSLFGAGGPREQFF